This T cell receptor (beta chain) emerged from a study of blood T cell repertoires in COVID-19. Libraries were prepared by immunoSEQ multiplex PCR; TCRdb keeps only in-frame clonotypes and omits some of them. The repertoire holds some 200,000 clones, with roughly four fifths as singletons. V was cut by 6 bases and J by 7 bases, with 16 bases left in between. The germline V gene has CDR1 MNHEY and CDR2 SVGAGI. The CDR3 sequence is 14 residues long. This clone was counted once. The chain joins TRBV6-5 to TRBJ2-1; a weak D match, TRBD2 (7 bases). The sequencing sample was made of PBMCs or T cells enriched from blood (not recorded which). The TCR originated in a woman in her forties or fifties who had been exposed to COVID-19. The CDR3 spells CASRVGGGANEQFF. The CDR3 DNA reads TGTGCCAGCAGAGTAGGGGGGGGCGCAAATGAGCAGTTCTTC.